Here is one T cell receptor (beta chain) with its context. The antigen remains unidentified. The J segment lost 7 bases and the V segment lost 7 bases, leaving 7 bases of the junction unmatched. Looked up from germline, CDR1 is LNHDA and CDR2 is SQIVND (reference sequence). The CDR3 is 14 residues long. In the ViraFEST assay, antigen-specific CD4+ clonotypes were identified by expansion after peptide-pool stimulation. With roughly nine days of culture completed, CD4+ T cells were isolated. Of the BNT162b2 and mRNA-1273 vaccines, participants received two doses of one or the other. Some clones are missing from TCRdb's copy, which holds only in-frame ones; the method was immunoSEQ multiplex PCR. The table includes tens of thousands of clones, under 85% detected once. The record originates from a study of vaccination effects on CD4 cells after COVID-19.

Sequences were derived from CD4+ T cells from PBMCs cultured with HCoV-OC43 spike peptides, sampled after COVID-19 vaccination. The subset was: HCoV-OC43 spike overlapping peptide pool stimulation. The sequence came from a human donor who received a COVID-19 vaccine. This chain uses TRBV19 with TRBJ1-6, with 7 bases that match TRBD1. The CDR3 DNA reads as TGTGCCAGTAAGAGGGACAGTGAGAATTCACCCCTCCACTTT. Amino acids: CASKRDSENSPLHF.